The present TCR beta chain was sequenced within a study of PD-1 blockade in classical Hodgkin lymphoma. The repertoire was sequenced with immunoSEQ multiplex PCR; TCRdb's copy has only in-frame clones and lacks some. The sample has around 27,000 clones; approximately 91% are singletons. On this clone: Its antigen is unknown.

Between the trimmed V and J ends, which lost 4 bases and 1 base, there was a span of 8 bases. Looked up from germline, CDR1 is SQVTM and CDR2 is ANQGSEA. The length of the CDR3 is 13 residues. Study-level results: In newly diagnosed patients, baseline TCR diversity was reportedly below that of healthy donors.

Regarding time point: newly diagnosed, previously untreated cHL patient sample. The chain links TRBV29-1 to TRBJ2-1, with a weak D call TRBD1 (5 bases). The sequenced material came from peripheral blood mononuclear cells (PBMCs). The TCR comes from a human donor with classical Hodgkin lymphoma. In nucleotides, the CDR3 is TGCAGCGTTGCCAGGGCGTCCTACAATGAGCAGTTCTTC. Encoded protein: CSVARASYNEQFF.